The clone carrying this TCR beta chain was seen more than once but under ten times. Other nucleotide sequences in the sample specify the same CDR3. The CDR3 runs to 15 residues. V gave up 0 bases and J gave up 2 bases, with 12 bases separating them. CDR1 SGDLS and CDR2 YYNGEE come from the germline V gene. The PCR had 60 Vbeta and 13 Jbeta primers. Assay: immunoSEQ multiplex PCR; the TCRdb copy retains only in-frame clones and omits some. The repertoire holds about 160,000 clones, with around 77% as singletons. The data were taken from a study of cytomegalovirus exposure and HLA in healthy donors. Sequencing was carried out using PBMCs. The chain employs TRBV9 and TRBJ2-7; the D gene is possibly TRBD1 (5 bases). The clonotype was recovered from a woman aged 25 to 39 in good health and CMV-seronegative. The CDR3 coding sequence is TGTGCCAGCAGCGTAGACTTAGGCAGGGCCTACGAGCAGTACTTC. This gives the protein CASSVDLGRAYEQYF.